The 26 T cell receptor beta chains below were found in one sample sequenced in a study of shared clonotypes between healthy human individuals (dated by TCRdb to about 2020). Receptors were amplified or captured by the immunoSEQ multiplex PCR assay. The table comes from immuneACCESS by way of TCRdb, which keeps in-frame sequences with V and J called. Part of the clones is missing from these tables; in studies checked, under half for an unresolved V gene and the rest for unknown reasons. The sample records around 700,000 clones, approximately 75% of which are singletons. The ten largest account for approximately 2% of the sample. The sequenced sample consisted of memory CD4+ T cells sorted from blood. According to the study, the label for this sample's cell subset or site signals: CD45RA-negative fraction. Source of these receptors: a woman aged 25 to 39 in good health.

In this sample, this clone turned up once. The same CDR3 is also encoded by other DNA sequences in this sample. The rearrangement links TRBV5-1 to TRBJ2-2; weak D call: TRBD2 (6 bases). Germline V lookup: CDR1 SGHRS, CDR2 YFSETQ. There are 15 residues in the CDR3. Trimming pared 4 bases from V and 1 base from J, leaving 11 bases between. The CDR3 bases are TGCGCCAGCAGCACGGGGACTGAGAACACCGGGGAGCTGTTTTTT. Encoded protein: CASSTGTENTGELFF.

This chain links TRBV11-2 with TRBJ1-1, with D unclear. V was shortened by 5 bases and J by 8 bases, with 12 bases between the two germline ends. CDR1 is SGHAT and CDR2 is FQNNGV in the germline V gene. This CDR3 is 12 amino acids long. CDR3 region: CASSPQSQEAFF. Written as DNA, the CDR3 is TGTGCCAGCAGCCCCCAGAGTCAGGAAGCTTTCTTT.

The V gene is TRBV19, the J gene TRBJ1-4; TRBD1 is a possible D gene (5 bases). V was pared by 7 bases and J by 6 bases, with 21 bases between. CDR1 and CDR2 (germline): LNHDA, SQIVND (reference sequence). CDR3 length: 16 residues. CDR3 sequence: CASTFGAGRSYEKLFF. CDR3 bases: TGTGCCAGTACCTTCGGGGCAGGGCGCTCCTATGAAAAACTGTTTTTT. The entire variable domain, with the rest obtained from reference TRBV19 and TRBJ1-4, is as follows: DGGITQSPKYLFRKEGQNVTLSCEQNLNHDAMYWYRQDPGQGLRLIYYSQIVNDFQKGDIAEGYSVSREKKESFPLTVTSAQKNPTAFYLCASTFGAGRSYEKLFFGSGTQLSVL.

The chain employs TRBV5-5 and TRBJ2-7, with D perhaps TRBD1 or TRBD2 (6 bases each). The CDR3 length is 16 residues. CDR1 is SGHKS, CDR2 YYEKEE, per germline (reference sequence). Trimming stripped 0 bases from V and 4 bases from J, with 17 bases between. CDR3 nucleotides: TGTGCCAGCAGCTTGGGACTAGGGGGACTCAATTACGAGCAGTACTTC. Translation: CASSLGLGGLNYEQYF. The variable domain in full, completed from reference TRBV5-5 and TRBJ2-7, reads DAGVTQSPTHLIKTRGQQVTLRCSPISGHKSVSWYQQVLGQGPQFIFQYYEKEERGRGNFPDRFSARQFPNYSSELNVNALLLGDSALYLCASSLGLGGLNYEQYFGPGTRLTVT.

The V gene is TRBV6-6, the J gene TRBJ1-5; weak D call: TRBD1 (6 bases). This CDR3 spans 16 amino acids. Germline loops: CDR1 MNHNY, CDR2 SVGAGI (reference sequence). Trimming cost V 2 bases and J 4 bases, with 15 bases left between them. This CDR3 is CASSYNQNQGNQPQHF. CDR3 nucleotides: TGTGCCAGCAGTTACAATCAAAACCAGGGGAATCAGCCCCAGCATTTT.

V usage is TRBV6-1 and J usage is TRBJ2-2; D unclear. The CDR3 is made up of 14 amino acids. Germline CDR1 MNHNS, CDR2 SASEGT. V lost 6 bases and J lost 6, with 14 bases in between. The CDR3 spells CASSPHSGPGELFF. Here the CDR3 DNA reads TGTGCCAGCAGCCCTCATTCCGGACCCGGGGAGCTGTTTTTT.

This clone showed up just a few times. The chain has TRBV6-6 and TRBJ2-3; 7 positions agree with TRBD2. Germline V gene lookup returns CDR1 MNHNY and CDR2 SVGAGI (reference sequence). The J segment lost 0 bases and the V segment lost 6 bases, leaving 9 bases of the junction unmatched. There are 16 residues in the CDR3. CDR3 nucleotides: TGTGCCAGCAGACGGTCTAGCGGAGAGAGCACAGATACGCAGTATTTT. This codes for CASRRSSGESTDTQYF.

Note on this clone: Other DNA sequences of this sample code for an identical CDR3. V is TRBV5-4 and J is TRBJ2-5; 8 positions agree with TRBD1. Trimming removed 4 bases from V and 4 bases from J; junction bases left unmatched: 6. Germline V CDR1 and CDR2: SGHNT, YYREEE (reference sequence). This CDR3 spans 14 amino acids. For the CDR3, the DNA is TGTGCCAGCAGCCTTCAGGGGGCGGGAGAGACCCAGTACTTC. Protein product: CASSLQGAGETQYF.

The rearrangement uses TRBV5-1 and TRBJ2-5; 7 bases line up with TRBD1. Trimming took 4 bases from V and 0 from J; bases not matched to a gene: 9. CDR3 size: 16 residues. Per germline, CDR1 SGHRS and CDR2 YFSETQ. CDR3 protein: CASSLTGDADQETQYF. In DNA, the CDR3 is TGCGCCAGCAGCCTTACAGGGGACGCGGACCAAGAGACCCAGTACTTC.

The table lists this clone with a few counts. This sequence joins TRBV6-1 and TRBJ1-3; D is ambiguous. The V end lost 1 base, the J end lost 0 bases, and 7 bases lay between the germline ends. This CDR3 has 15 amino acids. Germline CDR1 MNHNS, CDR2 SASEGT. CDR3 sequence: CASSEDGASGNTIYF. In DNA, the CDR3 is TGTGCCAGCAGTGAAGACGGTGCCTCTGGAAACACCATATATTTT.

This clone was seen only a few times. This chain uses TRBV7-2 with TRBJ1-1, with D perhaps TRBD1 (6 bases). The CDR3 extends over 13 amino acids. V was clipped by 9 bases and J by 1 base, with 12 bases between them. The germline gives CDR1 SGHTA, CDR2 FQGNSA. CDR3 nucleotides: TGTGCCAGTTGGGCGGACAGGAACACTGAAGCTTTCTTT. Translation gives CASWADRNTEAFF.

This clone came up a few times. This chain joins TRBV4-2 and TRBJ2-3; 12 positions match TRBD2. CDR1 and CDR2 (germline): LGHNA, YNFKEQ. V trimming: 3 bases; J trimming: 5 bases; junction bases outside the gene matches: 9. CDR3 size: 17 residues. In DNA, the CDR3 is TGTGCCAGCAGCCAGCCTAGCGGGAGGGCCCGCAGAGATACGCAGTATTTT. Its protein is CASSQPSGRARRDTQYF.

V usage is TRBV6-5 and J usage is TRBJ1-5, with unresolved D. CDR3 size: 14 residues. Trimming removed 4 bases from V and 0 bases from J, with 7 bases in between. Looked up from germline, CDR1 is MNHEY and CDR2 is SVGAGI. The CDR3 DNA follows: TGTGCCAGCAGTTTGACCCTTAGCAATCAGCCCCAGCATTTT. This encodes CASSLTLSNQPQHF.

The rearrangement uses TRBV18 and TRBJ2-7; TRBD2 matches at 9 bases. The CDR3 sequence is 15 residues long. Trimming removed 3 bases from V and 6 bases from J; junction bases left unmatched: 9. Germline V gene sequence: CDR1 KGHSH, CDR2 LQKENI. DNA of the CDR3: TGTGCCAGCTCACCCAGGCCTGCAGCGGGGGGCGAGCAGTACTTC. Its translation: CASSPRPAAGGEQYF.

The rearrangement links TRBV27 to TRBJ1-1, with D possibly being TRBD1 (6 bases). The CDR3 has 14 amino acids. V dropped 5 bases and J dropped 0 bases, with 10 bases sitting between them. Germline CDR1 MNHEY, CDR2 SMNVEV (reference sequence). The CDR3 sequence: CASSAGHLNTEAFF. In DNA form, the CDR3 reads TGTGCCAGCAGTGCGGGACATTTGAACACTGAAGCTTTCTTT.

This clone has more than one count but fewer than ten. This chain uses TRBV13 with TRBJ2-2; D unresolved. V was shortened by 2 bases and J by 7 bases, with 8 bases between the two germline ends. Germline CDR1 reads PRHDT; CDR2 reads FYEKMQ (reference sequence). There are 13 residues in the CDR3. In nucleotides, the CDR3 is TGTGCCAGCAGCTTATGGGTAGACGGGGAGCTGTTTTTT. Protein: CASSLWVDGELFF.

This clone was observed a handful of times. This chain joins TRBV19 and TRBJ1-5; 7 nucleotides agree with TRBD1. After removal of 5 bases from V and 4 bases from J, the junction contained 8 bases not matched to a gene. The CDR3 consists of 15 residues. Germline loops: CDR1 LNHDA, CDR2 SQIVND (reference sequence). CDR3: CASSGTGVGNQPQHF. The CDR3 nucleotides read TGTGCCAGTAGTGGAACAGGGGTAGGAAATCAGCCCCAGCATTTT. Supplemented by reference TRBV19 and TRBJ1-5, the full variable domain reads DGGITQSPKYLFRKEGQNVTLSCEQNLNHDAMYWYRQDPGQGLRLIYYSQIVNDFQKGDIAEGYSVSREKKESFPLTVTSAQKNPTAFYLCASSGTGVGNQPQHFGDGTRLSIL.

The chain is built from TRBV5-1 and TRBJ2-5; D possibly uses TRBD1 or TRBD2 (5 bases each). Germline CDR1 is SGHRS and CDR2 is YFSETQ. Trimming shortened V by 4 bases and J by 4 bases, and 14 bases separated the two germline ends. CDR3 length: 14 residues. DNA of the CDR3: TGCGCCAGCAGCCGGGACCTTCAGAGAGAGACCCAGTACTTC. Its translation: CASSRDLQRETQYF.

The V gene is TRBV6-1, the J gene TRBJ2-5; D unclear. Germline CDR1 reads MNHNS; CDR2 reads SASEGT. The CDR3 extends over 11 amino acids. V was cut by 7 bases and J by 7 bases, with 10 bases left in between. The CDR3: CASILHGTQYF. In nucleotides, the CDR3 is TGTGCCAGCATTTTGCACGGGACCCAGTACTTC.

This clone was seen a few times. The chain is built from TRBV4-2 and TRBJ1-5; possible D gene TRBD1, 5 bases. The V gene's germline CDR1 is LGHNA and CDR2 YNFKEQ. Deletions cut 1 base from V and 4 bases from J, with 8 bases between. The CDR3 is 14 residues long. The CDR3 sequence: CASSQGRVNQPQHF. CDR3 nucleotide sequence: TGTGCCAGCAGCCAAGGCAGGGTTAATCAGCCCCAGCATTTT.

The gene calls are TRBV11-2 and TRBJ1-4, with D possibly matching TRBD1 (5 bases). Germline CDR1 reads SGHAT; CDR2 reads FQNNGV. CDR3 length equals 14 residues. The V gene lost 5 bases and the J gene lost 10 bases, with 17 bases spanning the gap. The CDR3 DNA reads TGTGCCAGCAGCCCCGTGGGGCACCAAGGAAAACTGTTTTTT. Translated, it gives CASSPVGHQGKLFF.

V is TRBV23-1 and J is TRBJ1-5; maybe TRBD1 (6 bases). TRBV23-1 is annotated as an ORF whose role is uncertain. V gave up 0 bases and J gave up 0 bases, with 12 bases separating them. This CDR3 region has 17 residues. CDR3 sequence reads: CASSQSCPGDSNQPQHF. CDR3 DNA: TGCGCCAGCAGTCAATCCTGCCCAGGGGATAGCAATCAGCCCCAGCATTTT.

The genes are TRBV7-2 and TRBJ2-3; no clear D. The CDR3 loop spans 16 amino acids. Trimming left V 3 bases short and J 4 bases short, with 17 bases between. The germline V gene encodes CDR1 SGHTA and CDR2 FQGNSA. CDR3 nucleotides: TGTGCCAGCAGCTTCCCTTTCGGGCCCGAGGCAGATACGCAGTATTTT. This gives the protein CASSFPFGPEADTQYF.

For the CDR3, the DNA is TGCGCCAGCAGCACCGGGACTAGCGATGCGGCAGATACGCAGTATTTT. It translates to CASSTGTSDAADTQYF. This chain joins TRBV5-1 and TRBJ2-3; 10 bases are shared with TRBD2. Per germline, CDR1 SGHRS and CDR2 YFSETQ. Trimming cost V 4 bases and J 4 bases; bases outside gene matches: 9. The CDR3 loop spans 16 amino acids.

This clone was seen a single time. The CDR3 spells CASRLLAGANVLTF. As DNA, the CDR3 is TGTGCCAGCAGGCTCTTAGCTGGGGCCAACGTCCTGACTTTC. The chain has TRBV5-6 and TRBJ2-6, with D uncertain. Germline V gene data show CDR1 as SGHDT and CDR2 as YYEEEE. Trimming stripped 5 bases from V and 2 bases from J, with 8 bases between. This CDR3 is built from 14 residues.

CDR3 coding DNA: TGTGCCAGCTCACCCGGGGAGCTGTTTTTT. The encoded protein is CASSPGELFF. The V gene is TRBV18, the J gene TRBJ2-2; D unclear. V dropped 3 bases and J dropped 7 bases, with 0 bases sitting between them. Germline loops: CDR1 KGHSH, CDR2 LQKENI. CDR3 length: 10 residues.